This entry lists 3 T cell receptor beta chains sequenced from one sample in a study of regulatory T cells in long-lasting Graves disease. Stated time point: persistent/refractory GD, antithyroid drugs over 5 years with positive TRAb. RNA isolated from PBMCs was used to make the TCR library. The TCR beta library used iRepertoire HTBI primers with Arm-PCR amplification of CDR3. TCRdb reprocessed the multiplex PCR reads via MiXCR and lists one record per CDR3 protein. The sample has 300,000 to 500,000 distinct CDR3 sequences, less than 25% seen once; the top ten hold around 20%. The sequencing here drew on peripheral blood mononuclear cells (PBMCs), taken when the disease was refractory, from a patient treated with antithyroid drugs. Source of these receptors: a female donor with Graves disease.

In this sample, this clonotype turned up a few times. The V gene is TRBV19, the J gene TRBJ1-4, with TRBD1 matching 7 bases. CDR3 length equals 16 residues. V was clipped by 5 bases and J by 8 bases; unmatched bases: 14. The V gene's germline CDR1 is LNHDA and CDR2 SQIVND (reference sequence). Here the CDR3 reads CASSFGTAWTREKLFF. The CDR3 region has the DNA TGTGCCAGTAGTTTTGGGACAGCCTGGACTCGCGAAAAACTGTTTTTT.

The chain joins TRBV5-1 to TRBJ2-4; TRBD2 agrees at 8 bases. This CDR3 has 16 amino acids. The germline V gene encodes CDR1 SGHRS and CDR2 YFSETQ. The V and J ends lost 1 base and 7 bases, in that order; junction bases with no gene match: 10. The CDR3: CASSLTAGGSSNIQYF. The CDR3 coding sequence is TGCGCCAGCAGCTTGACGGCGGGAGGAAGTTCGAACATTCAGTACTTC.

The sample holds many counts of this clonotype. This sequence joins TRBV6-2 or TRBV6-3 and TRBJ1-1, with a tentative D call TRBD1 (6 bases). Trimming took 2 bases from V and 5 from J, leaving 15 bases between them. CDR3 length equals 15 residues. Germline CDR1 is MNHEY and CDR2 is SVGEGT. In nucleotides, the CDR3 is TGTGCCAGCAGTTACAAGATTCAGGGGTTTACTGAAGCTTTCTTT. This translates into CASSYKIQGFTEAFF.